These 20 T cell receptor beta chains originate from one sample sequenced in a study of metastatic and nonmetastatic thyroid tumors. TCRdb re-called the PCR reads through MiXCR. The sample shows 30,000 to 40,000 clones, 15% to 20% of them seen only once. No patient received treatment before thyroid surgery. The source material was blood. These receptors all come from a female donor with papillary thyroid cancer or a benign thyroid nodule (not recorded which). Some clones in this sample may be carry-over from other donors' samples.

J is TRBJ1-1 and V is TRBV20-1; the match to TRBD1 covers 7 bases. The CDR3 sequence is 13 residues long. The junction had 8 bases not matched to a gene; V was cut back by 6 bases and J by 4 bases. Germline CDR1 and CDR2: DFQATT and SNEGSKA (reference sequence). The CDR3 sequence: CSALHEGATEAFF. CDR3 DNA: TGCAGTGCCCTGCACGAGGGGGCCACTGAAGCTTTCTTT.

This clone was found a few times. The chain is built from TRBV12-3 or TRBV12-4 and TRBJ1-6; tentatively, D is TRBD1 (6 bases). The germline V and J ends were trimmed by 6 bases and 9 bases, with 18 bases remaining between them. This CDR3 has 15 residues. In DNA form, the CDR3 reads TGTGCCAGCAGCCCCATGGGGGCGGTCGGTTCACCCCTCCACTTT. Translation gives CASSPMGAVGSPLHF.

This clone is classed as medium-sized. The chain couples TRBV4-3 to TRBJ1-5; 7 bases are a match to TRBD1. V gave up 2 bases and J gave up 6 bases; unmatched junction bases: 1. CDR3 length: 13 amino acids. Germline CDR1 and CDR2: LGHNA and YSLEER. The DNA of the CDR3 is TGCGCCAGCAGCCAAAACAGGGGTCAGCCCCAGCATTTT. Its protein product is CASSQNRGQPQHF.

The chain employs TRBV7-2 and TRBJ2-7, with D perhaps TRBD1 (5 bases). The germline CDR1 and CDR2 sequences are SGHTA and FQGNSA. The length of the CDR3 is 14 residues. Trimming removed 4 bases at V and 3 bases at J, with 13 bases between. Written as DNA, the CDR3 is TGTGCCAGCAGCTCCAGATCAGGGTTCTACGAGCAGTACTTC. Protein product: CASSSRSGFYEQYF.

This clone was recorded at least ten times. The V call is TRBV2, the J call TRBJ2-6; D is unresolved. From germline, CDR1 is SNHLY and CDR2 FYNNEI. The CDR3 extends over 14 amino acids. The ends were cut back, 4 bases at V and 4 bases at J, with 8 bases in the middle. CDR3 sequence: CASSGSTGANVLTF. The CDR3 DNA reads as TGTGCCAGCAGTGGTTCTACCGGGGCCAACGTCCTGACTTTC.

A few counts support this clone. The chain has TRBV27 and TRBJ1-1; the D gene is possibly TRBD1 (5 bases). The CDR3 runs to 16 residues. V lost 2 bases and J lost 8, with 21 bases in between. The V gene's germline CDR1 is MNHEY and CDR2 SMNVEV (reference sequence). CDR3 loop: CASSLAAGKGKTEAFF. CDR3 DNA sequence: TGTGCCAGCAGTTTAGCCGCGGGAAAGGGGAAGACCGAAGCTTTCTTT.

In this sample, this clone turned up many times. The chain employs TRBV2 and TRBJ1-1, with 7 bases aligning to TRBD1. Per germline, CDR1 SNHLY and CDR2 FYNNEI. The junction had 5 bases not matched to a gene; V was cut back by 8 bases and J by 5 bases. This CDR3 comprises 12 residues. The DNA for the CDR3 is TGTGCCAGCCACAGGGGCACGACTGAAGCTTTCTTT. Translation gives CASHRGTTEAFF.

This clone has more than one count but fewer than ten. A much more abundant neighbour one base away suggests this may be a read error. Other nucleotide sequences from this sample produce the same CDR3. V and J are TRBV9 and TRBJ2-2; 10 nucleotides match TRBD2. The CDR3 extends over 17 amino acids. From germline, CDR1 is SGDLS and CDR2 YYNGEE. The CDR3 loop is CASSVGPSGSKAGELFF. CDR3 DNA: TGTGCCAGCAGCGTAGGTCCTAGCGGGAGTAAAGCCGGTGAGCTGTTTTTT.

The rearrangement links TRBV29-1 to TRBJ2-2; maybe TRBD1 (6 bases). V was cut by 2 bases and J by 5 bases, with 15 bases left in between. Looked up from germline, CDR1 is SQVTM and CDR2 is ANQGSEA. The CDR3 totals 15 residues. This CDR3 is CSVESGQGLTGELFF. The CDR3 DNA follows: TGCAGCGTTGAATCTGGTCAGGGGTTGACCGGGGAGCTGTTTTTT.

This clone showed up many times. The V call is TRBV3-1, the J call TRBJ1-5; D gene ambiguous. The CDR3 is made up of 15 amino acids. Trimming removed 0 bases from V and 0 bases from J, with 6 bases in between. CDR1 LGHDT and CDR2 YNNKEL come from the germline V gene (reference sequence). The CDR3 sequence is CASSQEQFSNQPQHF. As DNA, the CDR3 is TGTGCCAGCAGCCAAGAACAGTTTAGCAATCAGCCCCAGCATTTT.

Notes on this clone: This clone may be a read error of a much larger clone one base away. This is likely a read error, given that the CDR3 carries no conserved phenylalanine or tryptophan at its end. CDR3 sequence: CASSLADMAGDTQYL. The CDR3 nucleotides are TGCGCCAGCAGCTTGGCCGACATGGCGGGAGATACGCAGTATCTT. The J gene is TRBJ2-3, the V gene TRBV5-1; maybe TRBD2 (5 bases). The CDR3 extends over 15 amino acids. The V end lost 0 bases, the J end lost 5 bases, and 13 bases lay between the germline ends. Germline V CDR1 and CDR2: SGHRS, YFSETQ.

This chain links TRBV18 with TRBJ2-7; D not certain. Germline V gene lookup returns CDR1 KGHSH and CDR2 LQKENI. Trimming pared 1 base from V and 6 bases from J, leaving 7 bases between. This CDR3 is built from 12 residues. The CDR3 DNA reads as TGTGCCAGCTCACCACTTGGTGGCGAGCAGTACTTC. Amino acid sequence: CASSPLGGEQYF.

This clone was detected a few times. The chain employs TRBV10-1 and TRBJ2-7, with D possibly TRBD2 on 7 matching bases. Looked up from germline, CDR1 is WNHNN and CDR2 is SYGVQD (reference sequence). The CDR3 totals 15 residues. The CDR3 sequence is CESSPVRGGSGEQYF. Written as DNA, the CDR3 is TGCGAAAGCAGCCCTGTGAGGGGGGGGAGCGGCGAGCAGTACTTC.

This clone was observed many times. A read error is possible here, since a much larger clone lies one base away. This chain uses TRBV20-1 with TRBJ2-2; maybe TRBD1 (6 bases). Germline V gives CDR1 DFQATT, CDR2 SNEGSKA (reference sequence). The V end lost 5 bases, the J end lost 0 bases, and 13 bases lay between the germline ends. The length of the CDR3 is 15 residues. The CDR3 DNA reads as TGCAGTGCTCCAAGACAGGTCTCGAACACCGGGGAGCTGTTTTTT. Amino acids: CSAPRQVSNTGELFF.

This clone occurred many times. Distinct nucleotide sequences in the sample also encode this CDR3. The chain has TRBV19 and TRBJ2-6; D remains ambiguous. Germline V gene data show CDR1 as LNHDA and CDR2 as SQIVND (reference sequence). This CDR3 has 14 amino acids. The V gene lost 7 bases and the J gene lost 3 bases, with 10 bases spanning the gap. The CDR3 region is CASKMLYGANVLTF. DNA of the CDR3: TGTGCCAGTAAAATGCTATATGGGGCCAACGTCCTGACTTTC.

Comment on this clone: One junction end does not reproduce the germline sequence, and a read error may be involved. The chain couples TRBV6-1 to TRBJ2-2, with TRBD2 as a possible D gene (5 bases). This CDR3 spans 15 amino acids. Looked up from germline, CDR1 is MNHNS and CDR2 is SASEGT. DNA of the CDR3: TGTGACAGCAGTGCAGTAGAGGGAGAGACCGGGGAGCTGTTTTTT. Translation gives CDSSAVEGETGELFF.

The table lists this clone with many counts. The CDR3 sequence is CASSRTGGRETQYF. In DNA, the CDR3 is TGTGCCAGCAGCCGGACAGGGGGTAGAGAGACCCAGTACTTC. The chain has TRBV7-2 and TRBJ2-5, with 10 bases lining up with TRBD1. There are 14 residues in the CDR3. Trimming removed 5 bases from V and 4 bases from J; junction bases left unmatched: 4. Per the germline V gene, CDR1 is SGHTA and CDR2 is FQGNSA.

This chain links TRBV9 with TRBJ1-1; D is undetermined. Deletions cut 0 bases from V and 6 bases from J, with 9 bases between. The CDR3 is made up of 13 amino acids. Looked up from germline, CDR1 is SGDLS and CDR2 is YYNGEE. The CDR3 DNA reads TGTGCCAGCAGCGTAGCTGTCAACGCTGAAGCTTTCTTT. It encodes CASSVAVNAEAFF.

There are many counts of this clone. The chain joins TRBV20-1 to TRBJ2-5; no definite D call. Germline lookup yields CDR1 DFQATT and CDR2 SNEGSKA (reference sequence). V lost 0 bases to trimming and J lost 9 bases, with 8 bases between them. The CDR3 covers 11 residues. CDR3 bases: TGCAGTGCTAGAGATGAAAGGGCCCAGTACTTC. Translation gives CSARDERAQYF.

The sample holds many counts of this clone. This clone may be a read error of a much larger clone one base away. In DNA form, the CDR3 reads TGTGCCAGCAGATCCCTTCGGGGGGCCAAGGGTGAGCAGTTCTTC. Its protein product is CASRSLRGAKGEQFF. The rearrangement joins TRBV12-3 or TRBV12-4 to TRBJ2-1, with D possibly being TRBD2 (7 bases). The CDR3 is 15 amino acids. V was cut by 6 bases and J by 9 bases, with 21 bases left in between.